This TCR beta chain emerged from a study of blood T cell repertoires in COVID-19. The data were produced by immunoSEQ multiplex PCR, yet TCRdb's version contains in-frame clones alone and is incomplete. This table holds under 250,000 clones, about four fifths found once. Germline CDR1 and CDR2: LGHNA and YSLEER. V was clipped by 1 base and J by 4 bases, with 13 bases between them. The CDR3 consists of 15 residues. This clone occurred once. The J gene is TRBJ1-1, the V gene TRBV4-3; tentative D call: TRBD1 (6 bases). The source of this sequence is a woman aged 55-69 years with acute or convalescent COVID-19. The specimen sequenced was peripheral blood. The CDR3 region is CASSQVLQGSTEAFF. CDR3 bases: TGCGCCAGCAGCCAAGTCTTACAGGGTTCCACTGAAGCTTTCTTT.